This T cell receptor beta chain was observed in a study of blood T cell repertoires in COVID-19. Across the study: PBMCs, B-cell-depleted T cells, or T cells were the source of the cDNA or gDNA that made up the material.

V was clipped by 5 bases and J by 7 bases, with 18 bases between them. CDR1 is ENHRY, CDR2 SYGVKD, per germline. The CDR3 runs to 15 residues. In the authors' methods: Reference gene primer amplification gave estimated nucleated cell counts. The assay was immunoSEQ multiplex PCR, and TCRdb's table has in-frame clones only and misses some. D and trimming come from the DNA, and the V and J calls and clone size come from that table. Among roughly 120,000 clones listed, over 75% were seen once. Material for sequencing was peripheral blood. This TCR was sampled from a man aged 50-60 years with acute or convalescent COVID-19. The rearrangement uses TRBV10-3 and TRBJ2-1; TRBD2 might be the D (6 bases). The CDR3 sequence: CAISSPGLGRNEQFF. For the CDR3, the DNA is TGTGCCATCAGTTCCCCGGGACTCGGTAGGAATGAGCAGTTCTTC.